This TCR beta chain was sequenced during a study of T cell repertoires in cytomegalovirus infection (dated by TCRdb to between 2019 and 2020). Study-level background: Donor HLA type was relevant to the analysis, as public TCR beta signatures indicated carriage of CMV infection together with the matching HLA type. The investigation overall reported the following: Cumulative frequency of public TCR beta family members discriminated carriers of CMV infection plus the relevant HLA type in this cohort and an independent roughly 350-donor cohort. The ex vivo response was dominated by HLA-C-restricted CMV-specific TCR beta clonotypes, and the single most frequent clonotype in two of eight donors was supplied by these HLA-C-restricted clonotypes.

Counted from cysteine to phenylalanine, this CDR3 has 14 amino acids. Only the CDR3 part of the read is kept: 42 bases, read in frame from the first base. The germline V gene yields LGHNA for CDR1 and YSLEER for CDR2. Cut back by 1 base and 7 bases, the V and J ends lie 11 bases apart. This clonotype was found a few times. What this receptor recognizes is not known. Qualities for individual bases were not recorded, and no much larger clone is one base off. Data came from an Illumina HiSeq 1500. TCRdb redid the processing of the public reads, applying fastp at Q25 and MiXCR, and retained in-frame beta chains. Each CDR3 protein gets just one entry, which takes the most common genes and DNA from the rows behind it. The sample data list some 300,000 distinct CDR3 sequences, and 9.6% of these were observed just once. Jointly, the top ten make up around 2.5% of the sample.

The receptor was isolated from a human donor in good health (CMV status not recorded). Some clones in this sample may be carry-over from other donors' samples. Source material: PBMCs. The chain uses TRBV4-3 and TRBJ1-5, with an unclear D gene assignment. CDR3 reads: CASSQGTIRQPQHF. The nucleotide sequence reads as follows: TGCGCCAGCAGCCAAGGGACTATAAGACAGCCCCAGCATTTT.